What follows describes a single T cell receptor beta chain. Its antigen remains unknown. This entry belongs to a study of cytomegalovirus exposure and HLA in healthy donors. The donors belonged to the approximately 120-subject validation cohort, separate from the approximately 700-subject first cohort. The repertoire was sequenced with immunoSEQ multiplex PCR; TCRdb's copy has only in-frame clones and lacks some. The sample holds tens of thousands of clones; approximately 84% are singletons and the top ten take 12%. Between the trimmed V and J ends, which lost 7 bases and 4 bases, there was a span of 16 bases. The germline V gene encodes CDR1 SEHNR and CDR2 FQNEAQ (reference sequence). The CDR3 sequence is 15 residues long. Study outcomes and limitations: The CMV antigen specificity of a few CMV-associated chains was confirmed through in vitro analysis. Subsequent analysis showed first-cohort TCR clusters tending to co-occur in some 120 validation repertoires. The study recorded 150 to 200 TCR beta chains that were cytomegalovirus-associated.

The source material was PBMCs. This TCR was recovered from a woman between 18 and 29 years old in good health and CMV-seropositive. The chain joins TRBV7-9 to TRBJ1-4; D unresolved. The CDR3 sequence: CASKQYPGINEKLFF. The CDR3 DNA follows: TGTGCCAGCAAACAATATCCGGGGATTAATGAAAAACTGTTTTTT.